This T cell receptor (beta chain) was sequenced during a study of T cells in tuberculosis (dated by TCRdb to 2016 to 2018). For the study in its entirety: The study combined CD1B tetramers and high-throughput TCR immunosequencing to characterize T cells specific for the mycobacterial lipid antigen glucose monomycolate (GMM). PBMC from active tuberculosis patients were archived either before standard anti-tuberculosis treatment began or within 7 days of its start. A South African clinical cohort compared IGRA-negative adolescents, IGRA-positive adolescents with latent tuberculosis and adults with active tuberculosis, around 10 per group.

TCR libraries were generated with the immunoSEQ multiplex PCR assay, using TCR-beta and/or TCR-alpha/delta assays for each sample. The Illumina high-throughput platform was used to sequence the amplified TCR libraries. On the study's bioinformatics: Clustering and dimensionality reduction relied on pairwise TCRdist distances among GMM-specific receptors from T cells that were either sorted ex vivo or expanded in vitro. Each clinical repertoire received a mean NN-distance score, defined as the average TCRdist to the nearest 10% of tetramer-positive reference sequences. GEM TCR motif frequency was calculated as the fraction of unique TCRs that matched known GEM sequences by V/J usage and CDR3 length. Linear discriminant analysis with leave-one-out cross-validation, implemented in scikit-learn, was used to classify active tuberculosis. The source is immuneACCESS, and TCRdb retained only in-frame sequences with V and J called. Part of the clones is not carried over; for the studies checked, unresolved V genes explain less than half of this, and the remainder is unexplained. V, J and clone size were drawn from that table, and D and trimming were deduced from the DNA. The sample table lists about 53,000 clones, over 90% of them with a count of one. Of the sample, about 1.5% falls within the top ten clones.

Points on this clone: Its antigen remains undetermined. Its ends do not fully match the called genes, so a read error is possible.

This specimen's time point label, per the study, means: new active TB diagnosis, blood taken before or within 7 days of starting treatment. Active tuberculosis patients were HIV-seronegative South African adults aged 18 years or older with a new diagnosis. Confirmation of active tuberculosis came from positive sputum smear microscopy and/or a positive M. tuberculosis culture. Immunosequencing of unsorted cryopreserved PBMC covered, on average, about 100,000 T cells per clinical donor. Beyond this particular receptor, the publication reports: Smaller NN-distances were partly driven by shorter CDR3-alpha lengths in active tuberculosis patients, and statistical significance was not reached for the TCR-beta difference. Using GEM motif frequencies, a classifier achieved about 65% accuracy, whereas a classifier built on the diverse GMM-specific repertoire got to under 90% accuracy (AUROC roughly 0.88). Clinical samples were selected based on which cryopreserved specimens were available, and the active tuberculosis cases were adults whereas the controls were adolescents. Active tuberculosis TCR-alpha repertoires showed smaller mean NN-distances to GMM-specific TCRs than IGRA-negative controls, suggesting clonal expansion of these TCRs.

CDR1 DFQATT and CDR2 SNEGSKA were looked up in the germline V gene (reference sequence). From the cysteine through the phenylalanine, the CDR3 covers 11 amino acids. The retained sequence is limited to the CDR3, 33 bases, with the frame set at the first base. This clonotype was obtained from an adult with tuberculosis. The sequences come from PBMCs, collected at tuberculosis diagnosis. Recombination linked TRBV20-1 to TRBJ2-7; TRBD2 lines up with 11 middle nucleotides. The DNA reads as follows: TGCAGTGCTGGGTCGACTAGCGGGGAGGACTTC. This gives the protein CSAGSTSGEDF.